This TCR beta chain is from a study of T cells in Graves' hyperthyroidism and ophthalmopathy. Trimming stripped 5 bases from V and 5 bases from J, with 15 bases between. The CDR3 sequence is 14 residues long. The germline V gene encodes CDR1 SGHNT and CDR2 YYREEE (reference sequence). In patients aged 18 to 65, hyperthyroidism was newly diagnosed, with duration under 2 months. Diagnoses used clinical symptoms, serum thyroxine and TRAb, thyroid ultrasound and orbital computed tomography. Points from the study as a whole: Progression to ophthalmopathy was predicted a median of roughly 6.5 months early. A model using 13 V-J features told ophthalmopathy apart from stable hyperthyroidism.

This clonotype was recorded a few times. The antigen is undetermined. Regions amplified from RNA transcripts were the TCR beta CDR3 regions. RT-PCR in the first round (using the HTBI primer set) targeted the TCR CDR3. TCRdb re-derived calls from the multiplex PCR reads in MiXCR, one entry per CDR3 protein. The sample yields a few hundred thousand distinct CDR3 sequences, less than 20% seen once. The sequence was collected from a woman aged 25 to 39 with Graves' hyperthyroidism. The sequenced sample was blood. This chain uses TRBV5-4 with TRBJ2-3; possibly TRBD2 for D (6 bases). CDR3 protein: CASRPRESRDTQYF. The CDR3 region has the DNA TGTGCCAGCAGGCCGCGGGAATCGAGAGATACGCAGTATTTT. The variable domain in full, with the rest retrieved from reference TRBV5-4 and TRBJ2-3, is ETGVTQSPTHLIKTRGQQVTLRCSSQSGHNTVSWYQQALGQGPQFIFQYYREEENGRGNFPPRFSGLQFPNYSSELNVNALELDDSALYLCASRPRESRDTQYFGPGTRLTVL.